The clone carrying this T cell receptor beta chain has at least ten counts. This entry is derived from a study of patients and donors after allogeneic stem cell transplantation. Each CDR3 protein is one row after TCRdb ran MiXCR on the RT-PCR reads. The data show over 350,000 distinct CDR3 sequences, with 16% seen just once and roughly 7% held by the top ten. Trimming stripped 0 bases from V and 5 bases from J, with 14 bases between. The CDR3 sequence is 16 residues long. Germline loops: CDR1 ENHRY, CDR2 SYGVKD. The clonotype comes from a human donor who was either an allogeneic HSCT recipient or a stem cell or donor lymphocyte infusion donor (not recorded which). It is not recorded whose cells these are; they may come from a transplant donor. The genes are TRBV10-3 and TRBJ2-1; D gene uncertain. The sample was blood, either unsorted or a sorted T cell fraction (not recorded which). CDR3 nucleotide sequence: TGTGCCATCAGTGAGTCCGGCAGGAACAGTAACAATGAGCAGTTCTTC. It translates to CAISESGRNSNNEQFF.